Listed below are T cell receptor beta chains from one sample, sequenced in a study of beta chain features in type 1 diabetes. Using immunoSEQ multiplex PCR, the repertoire was profiled, and TCRdb retains in-frame clones only, with some absent. The data contain roughly 240,000 clones, about 14% of them singletons. The sequencing sample was made of naive CD4+ T cells from blood. Receptors originate from a woman between 40 and 55 years old in good health. The CDR3 runs from the conserved cysteine through the conserved F or W. The order of the fields is D gene, J gene, V gene, clone size, CDR3 DNA, CDR3 protein. The D gene is left open where the match is weak. The size entry is marked missing in some rows and otherwise reads once, few, many or a size class.

.,TRBJ1-6,TRBV25-1,few,TGTGCCAGCAGTGACGGTTTGGGCAGGGCAGTCGGTTCACCCCTCCACTTT,CASSDGLGRAVGSPLHF
.,TRBJ1-2,TRBV19,few,TGTGCCAGTAGTACAATTGACAGGATTAATAACTATGGCTACACCTTC,CASSTIDRINNYGYTF
.,TRBJ2-6,TRBV5-4,.,TGTGCCAGCGGCCTCGCCAACGTCCTGACTTTC,CASGLANVLTF
.,TRBJ1-1,TRBV18,.,TGTGCCAGCTCACCACCCACCCTCAGCACTGAAGCTTTCTTT,CASSPPTLSTEAFF
.,TRBJ1-2,TRBV19,.,TGTGCCAGCTCTCCGGGGGAGTACGGCCACACCTTC,CASSPGEYGHTF
.,TRBJ2-3,TRBV7-2,.,TGTGCCAGCAGCTTAGCGCGCGAGGCAGATACGCAGTATTTT,CASSLAREADTQYF
.,TRBJ2-7,TRBV9,few,TGTGCCAGCAGCAACAGACCAGGTGGCGGGCCGGGGGAGCAGTACTTC,CASSNRPGGGPGEQYF
TRBD2,TRBJ2-7,TRBV6-5,few,TGTGCCAGCAGTTACTCTCGGGGGGGGAGCTCCTACGAGCAGTACTTC,CASSYSRGGSSYEQYF
TRBD1,TRBJ2-7,TRBV29-1,.,TGCAGCGTTGGTTTTTTGGGACAGAGCTCCTACGAGCAGTACTTC,CSVGFLGQSSYEQYF
.,TRBJ2-5,TRBV10-1,few,TGCGCCAGCAGTGTATCCAGACAAGAGACCCAGTACTTC,CASSVSRQETQYF
.,TRBJ2-7,TRBV7-9,few,TGTGCCAGCAGCTCCCGTTTTCAGGGGATCTCCTACGAGCAGTACTTC,CASSSRFQGISYEQYF
TRBD1,TRBJ2-1,TRBV7-6,.,TGTGCCAGCAGCTTAGACAGGGGATTCTACAATGAGCAGTTCTTC,CASSLDRGFYNEQFF
TRBD1,TRBJ2-2,TRBV6-6,few,TGTGCCAGCAGTTACGGACAGGGGTCGAACACCGGGGAGCTGTTTTTT,CASSYGQGSNTGELFF
TRBD1,TRBJ1-1,TRBV2,few,TGTGCCAGCAGTGGGGACAGTCAAGAAGCTTTCTTT,CASSGDSQEAFF
.,TRBJ2-1,TRBV10-2,.,TGCGCCAGCAGTGATAGTGGTAATGAGCAGTTCTTC,CASSDSGNEQFF
TRBD1,TRBJ2-2,TRBV5-5,.,TGTGCCAGCAGCTTGTTTGGGACAGGGGTTTGGTCGAACACCGGGGAGCTGTTTTTT,CASSLFGTGVWSNTGELFF
.,TRBJ1-1,TRBV2,.,TGTGCCACCCGGAGGGGGAGGGGCGAGAACACTGAAGCTTTCTTT,CATRRGRGENTEAFF
.,TRBJ2-5,TRBV7-2,.,TGTGCCAGCAGCTTAGAGCCGGGCAGGGGAGTGGTAGAGACCCAGTACTTC,CASSLEPGRGVVETQYF
.,TRBJ2-5,TRBV27,.,TGTGCCAGCAGTTATGCGGGGTTCATCCAGACCCAGTACTTC,CASSYAGFIQTQYF
.,TRBJ2-7,TRBV5-4,few,TGTGCCAGCAGCCCACCTAGGACAGCATCCTACGAGCAGTACTTC,CASSPPRTASYEQYF
.,TRBJ1-3,TRBV7-6,few,TGTGCCAGCAGCAGCGCAGTGAGCTCTGGAAACACCATATATTTT,CASSSAVSSGNTIYF
.,TRBJ1-6,TRBV11-2,few,TGTGCCAGCAGCCCCCGTGGAGGCATGGGAAATACTTCACCCCTCCACTTT,CASSPRGGMGNTSPLHF
.,TRBJ2-1,TRBV29-1,.,TGCAGCCCTAGCAAGGTGGTCGGGGTCCAGGGGAATGAGCAGTTCTTC,CSPSKVVGVQGNEQFF
.,TRBJ1-2,TRBV15,few,TGTGCCACCAGCAGAGCCTGGACAGAGTATGGCTACACCTTC,CATSRAWTEYGYTF
TRBD1,TRBJ2-5,TRBV29-1,.,TGCAGCGTTCAACGCGGGGGGACAGGGGAAGAGACCCAGTACTTC,CSVQRGGTGEETQYF
.,TRBJ1-4,TRBV2,few,TGTGCCAGCACCGGAGATGGGTTCGCTGATGAAAAACTGTTTTTT,CASTGDGFADEKLFF
.,TRBJ1-1,TRBV10-3,few,TGTGCCATCGCTGGGGCCCCGGGGGGGACTGAAGCTTTCTTT,CAIAGAPGGTEAFF
.,TRBJ1-6,TRBV7-9,.,TGTGCCAGCAGCTTAGAACAGTATAATTCACCCCTCCACTTT,CASSLEQYNSPLHF
.,TRBJ2-3,TRBV7-9,.,TGTGCCAGCAGCTCCGGTAGTGGTCCTGGCACAGATACGCAGTATTTT,CASSSGSGPGTDTQYF
TRBD1,TRBJ1-3,TRBV5-6,.,TGTGCCAGCAGCTCGAGGACAGGGGCGAACACCATATATTTT,CASSSRTGANTIYF
.,TRBJ2-1,TRBV5-1,.,TGCGCCAGCAGCTTGGTTCGACTGAACAATGAGCAGTTCTTC,CASSLVRLNNEQFF
.,TRBJ2-3,TRBV5-6,few,TGTGCCAGCAGCTCGCGGTATACGCAGTATTTT,CASSSRYTQYF
TRBD1,TRBJ2-5,TRBV2,few,TGTGCCAGCCGGACAGGGCAAGAGACCCAGTACTTC,CASRTGQETQYF
.,TRBJ1-6,TRBV27,.,TGTGCCAGCAGTCGGGCGGGGCCCTATAATTCACCCCTCCACTTT,CASSRAGPYNSPLHF
.,TRBJ2-2,TRBV7-2,.,TGTGCCAGCAGCTTAGATGGGCGTGGGGAGCTGTTTTTT,CASSLDGRGELFF
.,TRBJ2-5,TRBV5-1,.,TGCGCCAGCTTCCCCCCTGAGGGTCAAGAGACCCAGTACTTC,CASFPPEGQETQYF
.,TRBJ1-1,TRBV2,few,TGTGCCAGCAGTGGCGGCTCTAGTGGTGCTGAAGCTTTCTTT,CASSGGSSGAEAFF
.,TRBJ2-7,TRBV4-1,.,TGCGCCAGCAGCCAAGTCCTACAGGAGAGCTTCTACGAGCAGTACTTC,CASSQVLQESFYEQYF
.,TRBJ2-3,TRBV7-2,few,TGTGCCAGCAGCCTGGGGGGGCGGGGAAATACGCAGTATTTT,CASSLGGRGNTQYF
.,TRBJ1-5,TRBV11-3,.,TGTGCCAGCAGCTTAGATATGGGGAGGGCCCAGCATTTT,CASSLDMGRAQHF
TRBD1,TRBJ1-3,TRBV19,.,TGTGCCAGTAGTCCAGGGGACAGCCGCTCTGGAAACACCATATATTTT,CASSPGDSRSGNTIYF
TRBD1,TRBJ1-3,TRBV19,.,TGTGCCAGTAGCCGGGACAGGGGAAACACCATATATTTT,CASSRDRGNTIYF
.,TRBJ1-2,TRBV5-1,.,TGCGCCAGCAGCCACTCGGACTATGGCTACACCTTC,CASSHSDYGYTF
TRBD1,TRBJ2-1,TRBV27,few,TGTGCCAGCAGAACAGGGGACAATGAGCAGTTCTTC,CASRTGDNEQFF
TRBD1,TRBJ1-6,TRBV5-4,.,TGTGCCAGCAGCTTGGAGGGACAGGGTCATTATAATTCACCCCTCCACTTT,CASSLEGQGHYNSPLHF
.,TRBJ1-1,TRBV19,.,TGTGCCAGTAGTATACGAGATGGCACTGAAGCTTTCTTT,CASSIRDGTEAFF
.,TRBJ1-6,TRBV5-1,.,TGCGCCAGCAGAGCGGGAAAGGATTCACCCCTCCACTTT,CASRAGKDSPLHF
TRBD1,TRBJ2-7,TRBV18,.,TGTGCCAGCTCACCGTGGACAGGCCTCTACGAGCAGTACTTC,CASSPWTGLYEQYF
TRBD1,TRBJ1-5,TRBV5-6,.,TGTGCCAGCAGCAGGACAGGGGGCATCGATCAGCCCCAGCATTTT,CASSRTGGIDQPQHF
.,TRBJ2-1,TRBV29-1,many,TGCAGCTCGGCACAGGGTTATGAGCAGTTCTTC,CSSAQGYEQFF
.,TRBJ2-2,TRBV4-3,few,TGCGCCAGCAGCCAAGATGTACGACAGAGTAACACCGGGGAGCTGTTTTTT,CASSQDVRQSNTGELFF
.,TRBJ2-7,TRBV21-1,.,TGTGCCAGCAGCAACGGGACAGCCCCCTCCTACGAGCAGTACTTC,CASSNGTAPSYEQYF
.,TRBJ1-4,TRBV5-4,.,TGTGCCAGCAGCCCGGGGACTAGGGTTGAAAAACTGTTTTTT,CASSPGTRVEKLFF